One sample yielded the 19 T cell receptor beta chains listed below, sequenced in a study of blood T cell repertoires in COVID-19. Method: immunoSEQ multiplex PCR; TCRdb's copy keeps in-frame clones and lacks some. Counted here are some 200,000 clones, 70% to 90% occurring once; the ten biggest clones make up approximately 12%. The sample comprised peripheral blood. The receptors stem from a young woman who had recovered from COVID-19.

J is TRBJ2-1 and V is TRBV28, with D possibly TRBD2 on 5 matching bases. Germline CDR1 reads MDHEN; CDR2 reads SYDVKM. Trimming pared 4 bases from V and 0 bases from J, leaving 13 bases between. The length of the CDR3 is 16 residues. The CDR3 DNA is TGTGCCAGCAGTTCAACCCAGGCGGGCTCCTACAATGAGCAGTTCTTC. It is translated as CASSSTQAGSYNEQFF.

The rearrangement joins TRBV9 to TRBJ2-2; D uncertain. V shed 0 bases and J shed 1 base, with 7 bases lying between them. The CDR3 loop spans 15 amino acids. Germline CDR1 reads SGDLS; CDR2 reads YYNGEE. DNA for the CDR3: TGTGCCAGCAGCGTAGATAGTGAGAACACCGGGGAGCTGTTTTTT. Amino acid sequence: CASSVDSENTGELFF.

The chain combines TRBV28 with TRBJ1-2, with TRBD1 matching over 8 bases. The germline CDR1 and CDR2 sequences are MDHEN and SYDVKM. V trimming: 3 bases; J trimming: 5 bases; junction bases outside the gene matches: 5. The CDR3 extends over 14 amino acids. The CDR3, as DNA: TGTGCCAGCAGTTTTGGGACAGGCCCGTATGGCTACACCTTC. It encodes CASSFGTGPYGYTF.

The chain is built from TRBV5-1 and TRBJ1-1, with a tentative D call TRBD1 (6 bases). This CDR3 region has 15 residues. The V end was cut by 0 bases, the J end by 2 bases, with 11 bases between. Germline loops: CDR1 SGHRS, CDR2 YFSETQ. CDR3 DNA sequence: TGCGCCAGCAGCTTGGGGGCAGGGGCTAACACTGAAGCTTTCTTT. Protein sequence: CASSLGAGANTEAFF.

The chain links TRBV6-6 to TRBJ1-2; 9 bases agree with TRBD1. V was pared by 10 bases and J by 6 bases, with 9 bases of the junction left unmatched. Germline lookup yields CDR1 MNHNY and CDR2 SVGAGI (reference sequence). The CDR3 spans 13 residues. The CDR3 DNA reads TGTGCCATCCCGGGAGGGACAGGGAATGGCTACACCTTC. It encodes CAIPGGTGNGYTF.

CDR3 in DNA: TGCAGCGTACTTATCATGAACAGGGAACTACCCTACGAGCAGTACTTC. This gives the protein CSVLIMNRELPYEQYF. The rearrangement joins TRBV29-1 to TRBJ2-7; weak D call: TRBD1 (6 bases). CDR3 size: 16 residues. Per the germline V gene, CDR1 is SQVTM and CDR2 is ANQGSEA. The V gene lost 6 bases and the J gene lost 2 bases, with 23 bases spanning the gap.

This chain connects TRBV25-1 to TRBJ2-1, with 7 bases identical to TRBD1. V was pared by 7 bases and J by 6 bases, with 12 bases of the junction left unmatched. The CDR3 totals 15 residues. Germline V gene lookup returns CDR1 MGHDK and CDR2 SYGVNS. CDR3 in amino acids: CASTQTGKGINEQFF. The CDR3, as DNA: TGTGCCAGCACCCAGACAGGGAAGGGTATCAATGAGCAGTTCTTC.

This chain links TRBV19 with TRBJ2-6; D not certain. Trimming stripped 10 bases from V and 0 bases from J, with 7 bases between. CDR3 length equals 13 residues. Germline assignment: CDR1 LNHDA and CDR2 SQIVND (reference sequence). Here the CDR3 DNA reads TGTGCCATCGGCGGCTCTGGGGCCAACGTCCTGACTTTC. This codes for CAIGGSGANVLTF. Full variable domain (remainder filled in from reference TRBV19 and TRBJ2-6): DGGITQSPKYLFRKEGQNVTLSCEQNLNHDAMYWYRQDPGQGLRLIYYSQIVNDFQKGDIAEGYSVSREKKESFPLTVTSAQKNPTAFYLCAIGGSGANVLTFGAGSRLTVL.

CDR3 nucleotides: TGCGCCAGCAGCCAAGATTGGGGGGGCGCAGATACGCAGTATTTT. Amino acid sequence: CASSQDWGGADTQYF. The chain links TRBV4-3 to TRBJ2-3; possibly TRBD2 for D (7 bases). The V end lost 0 bases, the J end lost 4 bases, and 11 bases lay between the germline ends. In germline, CDR1 is LGHNA, CDR2 YSLEER. CDR3 length: 15 residues.

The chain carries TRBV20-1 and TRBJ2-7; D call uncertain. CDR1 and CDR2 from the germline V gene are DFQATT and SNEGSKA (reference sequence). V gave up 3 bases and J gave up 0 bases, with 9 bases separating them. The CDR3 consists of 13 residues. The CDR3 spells CSASLISSYEQYF. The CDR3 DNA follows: TGCAGTGCTAGTTTGATTAGCTCCTACGAGCAGTACTTC.

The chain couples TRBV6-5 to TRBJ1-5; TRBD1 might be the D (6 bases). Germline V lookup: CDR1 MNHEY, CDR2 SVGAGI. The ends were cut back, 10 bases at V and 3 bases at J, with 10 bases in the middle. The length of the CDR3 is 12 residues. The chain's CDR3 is CAIQGPNQPQHF. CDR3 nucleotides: TGTGCCATCCAGGGGCCCAATCAGCCCCAGCATTTT.

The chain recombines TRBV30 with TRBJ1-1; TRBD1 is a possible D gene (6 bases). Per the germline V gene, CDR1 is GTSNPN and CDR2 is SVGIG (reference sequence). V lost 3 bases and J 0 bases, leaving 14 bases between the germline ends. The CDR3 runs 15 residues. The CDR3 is CAWSPEGHLNTEAFF. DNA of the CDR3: TGTGCCTGGAGCCCCGAGGGACACCTGAACACTGAAGCTTTCTTT.

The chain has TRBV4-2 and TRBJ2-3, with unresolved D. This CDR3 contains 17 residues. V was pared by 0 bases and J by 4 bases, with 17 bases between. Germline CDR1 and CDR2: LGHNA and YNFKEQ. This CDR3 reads CASSQDESPSSADTQYF. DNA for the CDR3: TGTGCCAGCAGCCAAGATGAGAGCCCCTCGTCCGCAGATACGCAGTATTTT.

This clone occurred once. The CDR3 region has the DNA TGTGCCAGCTCACCACAGGGAGGGAGCTATGGCTACACCTTC. The encoded protein is CASSPQGGSYGYTF. The chain employs TRBV18 and TRBJ1-2, with no clear D. The CDR3 contains 14 residues. Germline V gene data show CDR1 as KGHSH and CDR2 as LQKENI. V shed 1 base and J shed 4 bases, with 10 bases lying between them.

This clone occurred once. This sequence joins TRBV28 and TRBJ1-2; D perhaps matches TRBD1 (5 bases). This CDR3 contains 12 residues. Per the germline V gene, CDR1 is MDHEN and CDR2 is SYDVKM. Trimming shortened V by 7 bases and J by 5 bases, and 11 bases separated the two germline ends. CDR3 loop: CASNRRDYGYTF. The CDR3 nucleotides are TGTGCCAGCAATCGCAGGGATTATGGCTACACCTTC.

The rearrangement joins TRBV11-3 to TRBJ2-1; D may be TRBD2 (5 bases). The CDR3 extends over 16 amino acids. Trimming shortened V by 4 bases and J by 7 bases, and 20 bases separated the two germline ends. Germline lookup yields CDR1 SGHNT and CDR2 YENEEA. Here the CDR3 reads CASSSRRAGERNEQFF. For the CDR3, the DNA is TGTGCCAGCAGCTCTCGGCGGGCCGGAGAGAGGAATGAGCAGTTCTTC.

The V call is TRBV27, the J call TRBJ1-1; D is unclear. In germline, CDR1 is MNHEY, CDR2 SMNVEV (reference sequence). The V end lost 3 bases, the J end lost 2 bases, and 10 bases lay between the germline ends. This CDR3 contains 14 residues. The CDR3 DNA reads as TGTGCCAGCAGTTTCGGGAGCCCTAACACTGAAGCTTTCTTT. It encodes CASSFGSPNTEAFF.

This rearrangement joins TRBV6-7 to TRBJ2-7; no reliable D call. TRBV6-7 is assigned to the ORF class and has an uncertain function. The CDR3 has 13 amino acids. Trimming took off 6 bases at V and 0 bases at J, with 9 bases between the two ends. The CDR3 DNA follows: TGTGCCAGCAGGACACCAGACTCCTACGAGCAGTACTTC. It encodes CASRTPDSYEQYF.

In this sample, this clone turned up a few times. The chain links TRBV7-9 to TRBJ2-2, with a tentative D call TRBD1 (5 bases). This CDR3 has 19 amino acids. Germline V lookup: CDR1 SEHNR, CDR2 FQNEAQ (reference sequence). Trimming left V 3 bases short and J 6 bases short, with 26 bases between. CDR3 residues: CASSFFPFGPGIYPGELFF. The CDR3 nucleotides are TGTGCCAGCAGCTTTTTCCCCTTTGGGCCAGGGATTTATCCCGGGGAGCTGTTTTTT.